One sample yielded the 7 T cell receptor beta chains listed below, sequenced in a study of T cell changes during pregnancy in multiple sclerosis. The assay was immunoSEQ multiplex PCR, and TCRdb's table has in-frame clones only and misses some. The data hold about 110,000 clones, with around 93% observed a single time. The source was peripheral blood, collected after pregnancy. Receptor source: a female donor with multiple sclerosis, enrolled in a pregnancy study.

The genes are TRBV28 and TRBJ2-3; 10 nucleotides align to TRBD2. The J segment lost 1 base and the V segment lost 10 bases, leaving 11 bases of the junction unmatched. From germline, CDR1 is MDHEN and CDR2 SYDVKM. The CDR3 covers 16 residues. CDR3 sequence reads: CATGLSGRRGTDTQYF. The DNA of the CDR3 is TGTGCCACGGGACTTAGCGGGAGGAGGGGCACAGATACGCAGTATTTT.

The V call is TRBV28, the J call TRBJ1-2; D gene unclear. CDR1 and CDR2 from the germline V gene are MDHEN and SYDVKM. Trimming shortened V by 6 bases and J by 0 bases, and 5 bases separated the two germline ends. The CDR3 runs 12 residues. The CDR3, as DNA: TGTGCCAGCAGCAGGCCTAACTATGGCTACACCTTC. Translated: CASSRPNYGYTF.

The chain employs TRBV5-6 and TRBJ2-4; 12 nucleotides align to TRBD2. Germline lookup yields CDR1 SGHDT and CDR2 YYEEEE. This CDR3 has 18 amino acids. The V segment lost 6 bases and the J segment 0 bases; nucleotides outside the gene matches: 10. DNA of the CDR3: TGTGCCAGCACCTGGACTAGCGGGGACCCACTAGCCAAAAACATTCAGTACTTC. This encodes CASTWTSGDPLAKNIQYF.

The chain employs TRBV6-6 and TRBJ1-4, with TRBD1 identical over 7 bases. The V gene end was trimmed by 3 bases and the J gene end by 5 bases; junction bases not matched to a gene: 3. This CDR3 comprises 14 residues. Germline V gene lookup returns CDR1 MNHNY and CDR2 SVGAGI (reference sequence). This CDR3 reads CASSYSRGNEKLFF. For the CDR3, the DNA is TGTGCCAGCAGTTATTCCAGGGGGAATGAAAAACTGTTTTTT.

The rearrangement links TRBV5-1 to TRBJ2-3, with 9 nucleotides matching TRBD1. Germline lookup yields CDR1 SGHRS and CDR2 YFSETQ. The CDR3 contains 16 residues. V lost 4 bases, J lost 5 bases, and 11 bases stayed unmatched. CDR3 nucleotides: TGCGCCAGCAGCGTGTCGGGACAGGGTACTAAAGATACGCAGTATTTT. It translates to CASSVSGQGTKDTQYF. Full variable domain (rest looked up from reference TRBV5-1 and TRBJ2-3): KAGVTQTPRYLIKTRGQQVTLSCSPISGHRSVSWYQQTPGQGLQFLFEYFSETQRNKGNFPGRFSGRQFSNSRSEMNVSTLELGDSALYLCASSVSGQGTKDTQYFGPGTRLTVL.

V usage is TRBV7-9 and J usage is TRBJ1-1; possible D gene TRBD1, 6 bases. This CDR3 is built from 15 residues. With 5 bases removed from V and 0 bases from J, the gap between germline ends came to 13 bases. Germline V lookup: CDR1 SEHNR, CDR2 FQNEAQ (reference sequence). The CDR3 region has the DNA TGTGCCAGCAGCCCCGCGGCAGGGGTGAACACTGAAGCTTTCTTT. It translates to CASSPAAGVNTEAFF.

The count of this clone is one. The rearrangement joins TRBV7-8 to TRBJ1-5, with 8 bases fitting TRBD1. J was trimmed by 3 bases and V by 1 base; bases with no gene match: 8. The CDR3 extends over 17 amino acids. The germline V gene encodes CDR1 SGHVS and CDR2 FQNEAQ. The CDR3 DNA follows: TGTGCCAGCAGCTTAGAGGGGGCCAGGGGGCTCAATCAGCCCCAGCATTTT. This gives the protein CASSLEGARGLNQPQHF.